This passage covers 30 T cell receptor beta chains from one sample sequenced in a study of T cells in Graves' hyperthyroidism and ophthalmopathy. Regions amplified from RNA transcripts were the TCR beta CDR3 regions. The primer set for the first-round RT-PCR of the TCR CDR3 was HTBI. TCRdb re-derived calls from the multiplex PCR reads in MiXCR, one entry per CDR3 protein. Among a few hundred thousand distinct CDR3 sequences listed, 35% to 55% were seen once. Sequencing was carried out using peripheral blood or thyroid tissue (not recorded which). The receptors were gathered from a woman younger than 35 with Graves' hyperthyroidism.

The rearrangement uses TRBV20-1 and TRBJ1-5; D not certain. CDR3 length: 10 residues. Trimming took 1 base from V and 10 from J, leaving 5 bases between them. Germline V CDR1 and CDR2: DFQATT, SNEGSKA (reference sequence). The chain's CDR3 is CSARGEPQHF. The CDR3 DNA is TGCAGTGCTAGAGGAGAACCCCAGCATTTT.

Many counts were recorded for this clonotype. The V and J genes are TRBV9 and TRBJ2-2, with D unresolved. CDR3 length: 13 residues. In germline, CDR1 is SGDLS, CDR2 YYNGEE. V was cut by 5 bases and J by 3 bases, with 8 bases left in between. The CDR3 DNA reads as TGTGCCAGCAGAACCGCGGACACCGGGGAGCTGTTTTTT. It yields the protein CASRTADTGELFF.

This chain connects TRBV2 to TRBJ2-3; D gene uncertain. The V gene lost 1 base and the J gene lost 5 bases, with 7 bases spanning the gap. The CDR3 covers 13 residues. In germline, CDR1 is SNHLY, CDR2 FYNNEI. This CDR3 reads CASSEDQRDTQYF. The DNA for the CDR3 is TGTGCCAGCAGTGAAGACCAGAGAGATACGCAGTATTTT. Variable domain in full (rest from reference TRBV2 and TRBJ2-3): EPEVTQTPSHQVTQMGQEVILRCVPISNHLYFYWYRQILGQKVEFLVSFYNNEISEKSEIFDDQFSVERPDGSNFTLKIRSTKLEDSAMYFCASSEDQRDTQYFGPGTRLTVL.

This clonotype has ten or more counts. The DNA of the CDR3 is TGTGCCAGCAGCTTGGGATGGGGGTCCTCCCTCGAGCAGTACTTC. It specifies CASSLGWGSSLEQYF. This rearrangement joins TRBV5-6 to TRBJ2-7; D assignment may be TRBD1 or TRBD2 (5 bases each). The CDR3 has 15 residues. Germline V gene lookup returns CDR1 SGHDT and CDR2 YYEEEE. Trimming removed 0 bases at V and 6 bases at J, with 16 bases between.

The rearrangement uses TRBV25-1 and TRBJ1-1; 8 bases match TRBD1. CDR3 size: 13 residues. The V and J ends lost 8 bases and 1 base, in that order; junction bases with no gene match: 3. Per germline, CDR1 MGHDK and CDR2 SYGVNS. This CDR3 reads CASRDRSNTEAFF. The CDR3 DNA sequence: TGTGCCAGCCGGGACAGGTCGAACACTGAAGCTTTCTTT.

This clonotype was found a few times. This chain connects TRBV5-4 to TRBJ2-3; 9 positions agree with TRBD2. V shed 0 bases and J 0 bases; nucleotides not matched to a gene: 2. The CDR3 is made up of 16 amino acids. CDR1 is SGHNT, CDR2 YYREEE, per germline (reference sequence). Written as DNA, the CDR3 is TGTGCCAGCAGCTTGGGACTAGCGGTTAGCACAGATACGCAGTATTTT. Translation gives CASSLGLAVSTDTQYF. The variable domain in full, with the rest retrieved from reference TRBV5-4 and TRBJ2-3, is ETGVTQSPTHLIKTRGQQVTLRCSSQSGHNTVSWYQQALGQGPQFIFQYYREEENGRGNFPPRFSGLQFPNYSSELNVNALELDDSALYLCASSLGLAVSTDTQYFGPGTRLTVL.

A few counts support this clonotype. CDR3 amino acids: CASSRTAYYEQYF. The CDR3 nucleotides read TGTGCCAGCAGTAGGACTGCGTACTACGAGCAGTACTTC. The rearrangement links TRBV6-2 or TRBV6-3 to TRBJ2-7; D might be TRBD2 (5 bases). In germline, CDR1 is MNHEY, CDR2 SVGEGT. V was trimmed by 5 bases and J by 3 bases, leaving 11 bases between them. The CDR3 is 13 residues long.

The chain is built from TRBV12-3 or TRBV12-4 and TRBJ1-5; TRBD1 matches at 7 bases. The CDR3 loop spans 15 amino acids. With V trimmed by 6 bases and J by 7 bases, 12 bases remained unmatched. CDR3 region: CASSKTGQANQPQHF. CDR3 in DNA: TGTGCCAGCAGCAAGACCGGACAGGCGAACCAGCCCCAGCATTTT.

This clonotype has at least ten counts. The chain is built from TRBV10-1 and TRBJ2-7, with no clear D. This CDR3 region has 13 residues. V lost 0 bases and J 7 bases, leaving 10 bases between the germline ends. Per germline, CDR1 WNHNN and CDR2 SYGVQD (reference sequence). The CDR3 DNA sequence: TGCGCCAGCAGTGAGTCGGACGGTAGGGAGCAGTACTTC. It specifies CASSESDGREQYF.

This clonotype was detected only a few times. This chain connects TRBV20-1 to TRBJ2-7; 16 bases are shared with TRBD2. This CDR3 has 16 residues. The germline V gene has CDR1 DFQATT and CDR2 SNEGSKA (reference sequence). The ends lost 5 bases at V and 4 bases at J; junction bases unmatched: 8. CDR3 coding DNA: TGCAGTGCTTCGGGACTAGCGGGAGGGCCGGGTTACGAGCAGTACTTC. It yields the protein CSASGLAGGPGYEQYF.

Of note for this clonotype: A read error is possible here, since a much larger clone lies one base away. This rearrangement joins TRBV3-1 to TRBJ2-7, with a weak D call TRBD2 (5 bases). The CDR3 spans 13 residues. Germline CDR1 reads LGHDT; CDR2 reads YNNKEL (reference sequence). In DNA form, the CDR3 reads TGTGCCAGCAGCCCTTTCGAGGGCAGGTCGCAGTGCTTC. Translated, it gives CASSPFEGRSQCF.

For this clonotype: Being one base from a much bigger clone, this may be a read error. The V gene is TRBV14, the J gene TRBJ2-2; 7 positions match TRBD2. The V gene end was trimmed by 1 base and the J gene end by 6 bases; junction bases not matched to a gene: 2. The CDR3 totals 14 residues. Germline V gene sequence: CDR1 SGHDN, CDR2 FVKESK. This chain's CDR3 is CASSQGGSSGELFF. CDR3 coding DNA: TGTGCCAGCAGCCAAGGCGGGAGCTCCGGGGAGCTGTTTTTT.

This clonotype was seen a few times. The V call is TRBV5-1, the J call TRBJ1-2; 7 bases are a match to TRBD1. Per germline, CDR1 SGHRS and CDR2 YFSETQ. CDR3 size: 14 residues. Germline trimming cut 1 base from V and 12 bases from J; bases unmatched to any gene: 12. The CDR3 region has the DNA TGCGCCAGCAGCTTGCGGACAGGCCCCCAGGCAAACACCTTC. It yields the protein CASSLRTGPQANTF.

This rearrangement joins TRBV7-9 to TRBJ1-4; TRBD1 aligns across 12 bases. The CDR3 totals 15 residues. J lost 7 bases, V lost 2 bases, and 2 bases had no gene match. Germline V gene data show CDR1 as SEHNR and CDR2 as FQNEAQ (reference sequence). CDR3 DNA sequence: TGTGCCAGCAGCTTAAAGGGACAGGGGGCTGAAAAACTGTTTTTT. This encodes CASSLKGQGAEKLFF.

This chain joins TRBV20-1 and TRBJ1-1; 9 bases fit TRBD1. CDR3 length: 16 amino acids. V shed 3 bases, J shed 5 bases, and the junction held 13 bases outside the gene matches. CDR1 DFQATT and CDR2 SNEGSKA come from the germline V gene (reference sequence). The CDR3 here is CSASGDRVLLRTEAFF. In nucleotides, the CDR3 is TGCAGTGCTAGCGGGGACAGGGTATTATTGAGGACTGAAGCTTTCTTT.

With respect to this clonotype: A much larger clone lies a single base off, so this may be a read error. The chain employs TRBV2 and TRBJ2-5; perhaps TRBD2 as D (6 bases). CDR3 length: 15 residues. Germline CDR1 and CDR2: SNHLY and FYNNEI. V lost 6 bases and J 2 bases, leaving 16 bases between the germline ends. Here the CDR3 reads CASSPNGSPQETQYF. The DNA of the CDR3 is TGTGCCAGCAGCCCTAACGGGAGCCCACAAGAGACCCAGTACTTC.

Worth noting for this clonotype: This is likely a read error, given that the CDR3 carries no conserved phenylalanine or tryptophan at its end. The chain joins TRBV2 to TRBJ1-1; 10 bases are a match to TRBD1. From germline, CDR1 is SNHLY and CDR2 FYNNEI. Trimming took 9 bases from V and 5 from J; bases not matched to a gene: 15. The CDR3 is 16 residues long. The CDR3 sequence: CASARGTGVYGTEAFL. DNA for the CDR3: TGTGCCAGTGCTAGGGGGACAGGGGTTTACGGGACTGAAGCTTTCCTT.

This clonotype has at least ten counts. The rearrangement uses TRBV12-3 or TRBV12-4 and TRBJ2-5, with 8 bases lining up with TRBD1. V trimming: 6 bases; J trimming: 5 bases; junction bases outside the gene matches: 8. The CDR3 length is 14 residues. Here the CDR3 DNA reads TGTGCCAGCAGCCAGGGACAGGCAGGGGAGACCCAGTACTTC. Protein sequence: CASSQGQAGETQYF.

This clonotype was observed many times. The V gene is TRBV5-1, the J gene TRBJ2-2, with D tentatively TRBD1 (6 bases). V was trimmed by 4 bases and J by 4 bases, leaving 17 bases between them. The CDR3 covers 16 residues. The germline V gene encodes CDR1 SGHRS and CDR2 YFSETQ. The CDR3 is CASSPDRAYGTGELFF. CDR3 DNA sequence: TGCGCCAGCAGCCCGGACAGAGCTTACGGCACCGGGGAGCTGTTTTTT.

The chain uses TRBV27 and TRBJ2-7; 8 bases are a match to TRBD1. Germline trimming cut 6 bases from V and 5 bases from J; bases unmatched to any gene: 9. The CDR3 loop spans 14 amino acids. The germline V gene has CDR1 MNHEY and CDR2 SMNVEV (reference sequence). CDR3 sequence reads: CASSRSDRVDEQYF. In DNA, the CDR3 is TGTGCCAGCAGCCGATCGGACAGGGTCGACGAGCAGTACTTC.

The chain is built from TRBV29-1 and TRBJ1-2; the D gene is possibly TRBD1 (5 bases). V lost 0 bases to trimming and J lost 8 bases, with 13 bases between them. Germline V gives CDR1 SQVTM, CDR2 ANQGSEA. This CDR3 is built from 13 residues. The DNA of the CDR3 is TGCAGCGTTGAAGACCAGGAGGGGATAGGCTACACCTTC. This encodes CSVEDQEGIGYTF.

The V gene is TRBV7-9, the J gene TRBJ1-2, with 10 bases lining up with TRBD1. This CDR3 has 15 residues. Germline CDR1 is SEHNR and CDR2 is FQNEAQ (reference sequence). Trimming removed 3 bases from V and 12 bases from J; junction bases left unmatched: 13. The CDR3 DNA is TGTGCCAGCAGCTTTGAGCCCGACAGGGGGCATGAAGACACCTTC. Encoded protein: CASSFEPDRGHEDTF.

The gene calls are TRBV12-3 or TRBV12-4 and TRBJ1-1, with TRBD1 matching over 7 bases. V lost 7 bases, J lost 5 bases, and 13 bases stayed unmatched. This CDR3 contains 15 residues. Here the CDR3 reads CASTLSTTGRTEAFF. For the CDR3, the DNA is TGTGCCAGCACCCTTTCTACGACAGGGCGGACTGAAGCTTTCTTT.

In the case of this clonotype: A much larger clone lies one base from this, so it may be a read error. The V gene is TRBV20-1, the J gene TRBJ2-7, with 8 bases matching TRBD1. Germline assignment: CDR1 DFQATT and CDR2 SNEGSKA (reference sequence). The CDR3 consists of 13 residues. The CDR3 bases are TGCAGTGCTTCGGGACAGGCCTCCTGCGAGCAGTACTTC. It codes for CSASGQASCEQYF.

V is TRBV7-8 and J is TRBJ1-5; D gene ambiguous. The ends were cut back, 1 base at V and 10 bases at J, with 11 bases in the middle. The germline gives CDR1 SGHVS, CDR2 FQNEAQ. The CDR3 is 13 residues long. CDR3 protein: CASSLVGEHPQHF. CDR3 DNA: TGTGCCAGCAGCTTAGTTGGGGAGCATCCCCAGCATTTT.

The chain employs TRBV9 and TRBJ2-5, with 13 positions matching TRBD2. With 0 bases clipped from V and 4 bases from J, the junction kept 3 bases outside the gene matches. CDR1 SGDLS and CDR2 YYNGEE come from the germline V gene. The CDR3 has 16 residues. The CDR3 DNA sequence: TGTGCCAGCAGCGTAGCGGGACTAGCGGGAACAGAGACCCAGTACTTC. Its protein product is CASSVAGLAGTETQYF.

V is TRBV5-4 and J is TRBJ1-1; possibly TRBD1 for D (5 bases). Trimming left V 4 bases short and J 10 bases short, with 17 bases between. Germline CDR1 is SGHNT and CDR2 is YYREEE (reference sequence). CDR3 length: 13 residues. CDR3 sequence: CASSDGTSGRAFF. The DNA of the CDR3 is TGTGCCAGCAGCGACGGGACTAGCGGGAGAGCTTTCTTT. Full variable domain (rest looked up from reference TRBV5-4 and TRBJ1-1): ETGVTQSPTHLIKTRGQQVTLRCSSQSGHNTVSWYQQALGQGPQFIFQYYREEENGRGNFPPRFSGLQFPNYSSELNVNALELDDSALYLCASSDGTSGRAFFGQGTRLTVV.

This clonotype was seen a few times. J is TRBJ2-2 and V is TRBV24-1; 8 bases are a match to TRBD2. Per germline, CDR1 KGHDR and CDR2 SFDVKD. The J segment lost 6 bases and the V segment lost 8 bases, leaving 7 bases of the junction unmatched. This CDR3 is 14 amino acids long. The DNA for the CDR3 is TGTGCCACCACCTCGGGAGGGCGGGCCGGGGAGCTGTTTTTT. Amino acid sequence: CATTSGGRAGELFF.

The chain couples TRBV4-1 to TRBJ2-7; D call uncertain. This CDR3 region has 13 residues. V lost 1 base and J 7 bases, leaving 11 bases between the germline ends. Germline V gene lookup returns CDR1 MGHRA and CDR2 YSYEKL. The CDR3 sequence: CASSQGPSTEQYF. In nucleotides, the CDR3 is TGCGCCAGCAGCCAAGGACCGTCCACTGAGCAGTACTTC.

As for this clonotype: This clone may be a read error of a much larger clone one base away. The CDR3 ends on some other residue instead of the conserved phenylalanine or tryptophan, so this is likely a read error. This rearrangement joins TRBV29-1 to TRBJ2-2; TRBD1 might be the D (7 bases). V lost 5 bases to trimming and J lost 11 bases, with 15 bases between them. The CDR3 is 12 amino acids. Germline-derived CDR1 and CDR2 are SQVTM and ANQGSEA. The CDR3 reads CSVRQGGNELFL. The DNA for the CDR3 is TGCAGCGTTAGACAGGGAGGCAATGAGCTGTTTCTT.